Presented here are 8 T cell receptor beta chains from one specimen sequenced in a study of post-analysis software for immune sequencing data. Study-level findings and limits: Four or five TRBV segments, TRBV5-6, TRBV5-1 and TRBV20-1 among them, were found more frequent in patients than controls.

No antigen has been identified for these receptors. Unique molecular identifiers were carried by the TCR beta cDNA libraries. MiXCR, applied by TCRdb to the PCR reads, yields one record per CDR3 protein. The table includes over 250,000 distinct CDR3 sequences, 30% to 45% detected once. The specimen sequenced was blood. The source is a girl aged 10-17 years with multiple sclerosis.

This clonotype has a handful of counts. The rearrangement uses TRBV20-1 and TRBJ2-1; 16 nucleotides align to TRBD2. The germline V gene encodes CDR1 DFQATT and CDR2 SNEGSKA (reference sequence). The CDR3 totals 16 residues. Trimming removed 4 bases from V and 8 bases from J; junction bases left unmatched: 8. The CDR3 DNA is TGCAGTGCTATCGGGACTAGCGGGAGGGCCTGGGATGAGCAGTTCTTC. Protein: CSAIGTSGRAWDEQFF.

The chain couples TRBV7-9 to TRBJ1-4, with unresolved D. Germline lookup yields CDR1 SEHNR and CDR2 FQNEAQ (reference sequence). V lost 2 bases to trimming and J lost 1 base, with 17 bases between them. The CDR3 extends over 18 amino acids. The CDR3 DNA follows: TGTGCCAGCAGCTTAAATGTCCGTTCGACGGAAACTAATGAAAAACTGTTTTTT. This encodes CASSLNVRSTETNEKLFF.

Remarks on this clonotype: A much more abundant neighbour one base away suggests this may be a read error. The CDR3 nucleotides read TGTGCCAGCAGTTTGTCAGCGGGAGACCTCTCCTACAATGAGCAGTACTTC. It is translated as CASSLSAGDLSYNEQYF. The rearrangement uses TRBV27 and TRBJ2-7; 8 bases fit TRBD2. This CDR3 has 17 amino acids. Trimming removed 3 bases from V and 7 bases from J; junction bases left unmatched: 17. Germline CDR1 MNHEY, CDR2 SMNVEV (reference sequence).

The chain links TRBV3-1 to TRBJ1-2; 7 bases are shared with TRBD1. Losses at the gene ends were 3 bases for V and 6 bases for J; bases not matched to a gene: 10. The CDR3 runs 15 residues. The germline V gene encodes CDR1 LGHDT and CDR2 YNNKEL (reference sequence). The CDR3, as DNA: TGTGCCAGCAGCCAGCGGACAGGCCCTATTGATGGCTACACCTTC. Protein product: CASSQRTGPIDGYTF.

The gene calls are TRBV7-2 and TRBJ2-7, with 9 bases identical to TRBD2. The tail of the sequence fits TRBJ2-5 better, so the J call may be wrong. The CDR3 extends over 14 amino acids. Per the germline V gene, CDR1 is SGHTA and CDR2 is FQGNSA. The CDR3, as DNA: TGTGCCAGCAGCTTAGGGGCGGGGGGGCGGACCCAGTACTTC. Protein product: CASSLGAGGRTQYF.

This clonotype was recorded many times. This chain connects TRBV5-1 to TRBJ1-4, with D unresolved. Germline V CDR1 and CDR2: SGHRS, YFSETQ. The CDR3 has 15 residues. Trimming left V 4 bases short and J 7 bases short, with 17 bases between. The CDR3 region is CASSPSEVPSEKLFF. The CDR3 coding sequence is TGCGCCAGCAGCCCCTCGGAGGTTCCCTCTGAAAAACTGTTTTTT.

V is TRBV7-9 and J is TRBJ2-7; D gene ambiguous. The CDR3 length is 12 residues. Germline lookup yields CDR1 SEHNR and CDR2 FQNEAQ (reference sequence). V lost 1 base, J lost 6 bases, and 7 bases lay in between. The CDR3 DNA is TGTGCCAGCAGCTTAGACCCAGGCGAGCAGTACTTC. Protein product: CASSLDPGEQYF.

CDR3: CASSQSVLRGYEQYF. In DNA, the CDR3 is TGTGCCAGCAGCCAGAGCGTCCTGAGGGGCTACGAGCAGTACTTC. The V gene is TRBV12-3 or TRBV12-4, the J gene TRBJ2-7; D assignment may be TRBD1 or TRBD2 (5 bases each). This CDR3 has 15 amino acids. V was clipped by 6 bases and J by 3 bases, with 18 bases between them.